This T cell receptor (beta chain) was recovered during a study of blood T cell repertoires in COVID-19. At the level of the study: Whether acute or convalescent, the COVID-19 samples came from the United States, Italy and Spain. The analysed material was cDNA or gDNA that came from T cells, B-cell-depleted T cells, or PBMCs.

Per germline, CDR1 KGHSH and CDR2 LQKENI. CDR3 length: 14 residues. The V gene lost 3 bases and the J gene lost 10 bases, with 16 bases spanning the gap. Under the authors' procedure: By means of reference gene primer amplification, nucleated cell counts were estimated. Generated by immunoSEQ multiplex PCR, the TCRdb table keeps only in-frame clones and is missing some. Clone size and V and J calls were adopted from that table, with D and trimming inferred from the DNA. The sample consists of 150,000 to 200,000 clones, about 84% of them appearing once. The rearrangement joins TRBV18 to TRBJ2-1; D remains ambiguous. Sequenced input: peripheral blood. The sequence derives from a woman in her twenties or thirties with acute or convalescent COVID-19. The CDR3 spells CASSPPEVRAEQFF. Here the CDR3 DNA reads TGTGCCAGCTCACCTCCAGAGGTTCGCGCGGAGCAGTTCTTC.